One sample yielded the 27 T cell receptor beta chains listed below, sequenced in a study of control samples from healthy donors and cancer patients. Method: immunoSEQ multiplex PCR; TCRdb's copy keeps in-frame clones and lacks some. The data contain around 130,000 clones, about 94% of them singletons. Material: blood. All receptors derive from a young man in good health.

This sequence joins TRBV5-1 and TRBJ2-7, with D uncertain. CDR1 and CDR2 from the germline V gene are SGHRS and YFSETQ. The CDR3 is made up of 14 amino acids. Between the trimmed V and J ends, which lost 0 bases and 0 bases, there was a span of 7 bases. The CDR3 region is CASSLDPDSYEQYF. CDR3 bases: TGCGCCAGCAGCTTGGATCCGGACTCCTACGAGCAGTACTTC.

The gene calls are TRBV21-1 and TRBJ1-3. TRBV21-1 represents a pseudogene. This CDR3 is built from 16 residues. The CDR3 protein is CASSKSGTRSGNTIYF. The CDR3 bases are TGTGCCAGCAGCAAATCCGGAACCCGCTCTGGAAACACCATATATTTT.

CDR3 nucleotides: TGTGCCAGCAGTTACTCAATTCACGACCAAATCTTGTGGGGCAATCAGCCCCAGCATTTT. Residues: CASSYSIHDQILWGNQPQHF. The J gene is TRBJ1-5, the V gene TRBV6-2 or TRBV6-3; D is ambiguous. The V end was cut by 0 bases, the J end by 2 bases, with 23 bases between. The CDR3 has 20 amino acids. In germline, CDR1 is MNHEY, CDR2 SVGEGT.

Concerning this clone itself: Distinct nucleotide sequences in the sample also encode this CDR3. The V call is TRBV4-3, the J call TRBJ1-5; D is perhaps TRBD1 (5 bases). The CDR3 sequence is 15 residues long. Between the trimmed V and J ends, which lost 3 bases and 4 bases, there was a span of 13 bases. The germline V gene encodes CDR1 LGHNA and CDR2 YSLEER. CDR3 sequence reads: CASSQQRGGNQPQHF. As DNA, the CDR3 is TGCGCCAGCAGCCAGCAACGGGGGGGGAATCAGCCCCAGCATTTT.

This chain connects TRBV7-9 to TRBJ2-3, with a tentative D call TRBD2 (6 bases). The CDR3 runs 13 residues. Germline loops: CDR1 SEHNR, CDR2 FQNEAQ (reference sequence). V was clipped by 8 bases and J by 3 bases, with 12 bases between them. CDR3 protein: CASWDSLTDTQYF. CDR3 bases: TGTGCCAGCTGGGACTCTTTGACAGATACGCAGTATTTT.

CDR3 sequence reads: CASSQGRVVQPQHF. The CDR3 DNA reads as TGTGCCAGCAGCCAAGGACGGGTAGTCCAGCCCCAGCATTTT. V gene TRBV3-1 (or the pseudogene TRBV3-2) combines with J gene TRBJ1-5; D is undetermined. Germline V gene data show CDR1 as LGHDT and CDR2 as YNNKEL (reference sequence). The ends were cut back, 1 base at V and 7 bases at J, with 11 bases in the middle. The CDR3 length is 14 residues.

For this clone: Mismatch with germline at one junction end may stem from a read error. The V gene is TRBV11-2, the J gene TRBJ2-7, with D tentatively TRBD1 (5 bases). Germline values: CDR1 SGHAT, CDR2 FQNNGV. The CDR3 runs to 16 residues. CDR3 coding DNA: TGTGCCAGCAGCTTAGATGCAGGGCTCCCATCCTCCGAGCAGTACTTC. Encoded protein: CASSLDAGLPSSEQYF.

The chain carries TRBV12-5 and TRBJ2-5, with TRBD1 matching over 8 bases. The CDR3 covers 15 residues. Germline V gene sequence: CDR1 LGHNT, CDR2 FRNRAP. Unmatched junction bases numbered 2, after V lost 0 bases and J lost 2 bases. CDR3 DNA sequence: TGTGCTAGTGGTTTGGTACACAGGGGGCAAGAGACCCAGTACTTC. This translates into CASGLVHRGQETQYF.

The chain employs TRBV29-1 and TRBJ1-1, with 8 bases lining up with TRBD1. The CDR3 sequence is 14 residues long. Germline-derived CDR1 and CDR2 are SQVTM and ANQGSEA. V lost 5 bases and J lost 1; bases outside the gene matches: 6. In nucleotides, the CDR3 is TGCAGCGTTCCGTTAGGACAGGGGAACACTGAAGCTTTCTTT. Residues: CSVPLGQGNTEAFF.

The chain has TRBV6-1 and TRBJ1-2; TRBD1 matches at 8 bases. The V and J ends lost 3 bases and 2 bases, in that order; junction bases with no gene match: 14. CDR1 and CDR2 (germline): MNHNS, SASEGT. The CDR3 is 18 amino acids. CDR3 region: CASSERRTGSSQNYGYTF. Written as DNA, the CDR3 is TGTGCCAGCAGTGAGAGAAGGACAGGGTCATCACAAAACTATGGCTACACCTTC.

The rearrangement joins TRBV10-2 to TRBJ2-7; a possible D gene is TRBD1 (6 bases). Trimming took off 7 bases at V and 0 bases at J, with 13 bases between the two ends. Germline V gene data show CDR1 as WSHSY and CDR2 as SAAADI. CDR3 size: 14 residues. CDR3 loop: CASTTGPSSYEQYF. CDR3 DNA: TGCGCCAGCACCACAGGGCCTAGCTCCTACGAGCAGTACTTC.

CDR3 sequence reads: CASSFWGIDEQFF. Here the CDR3 DNA reads TGTGCCAGCAGCTTTTGGGGGATAGATGAGCAGTTCTTC. The chain links TRBV11-2 to TRBJ2-1, with D perhaps being TRBD1 or TRBD2 (5 bases each). From germline, CDR1 is SGHAT and CDR2 FQNNGV. Trimming took 3 bases from V and 8 from J, leaving 11 bases between them. The CDR3 length is 13 residues.

The CDR3 DNA follows: TGCGCCAGCACTCTTGGGGGACTATACAATGAGCAGTTCTTC. It specifies CASTLGGLYNEQFF. The V gene is TRBV5-1, the J gene TRBJ2-1; 7 nucleotides match TRBD2. There are 14 residues in the CDR3. V lost 6 bases to trimming and J lost 4 bases; unmatched junction nucleotides: 7. Germline loops: CDR1 SGHRS, CDR2 YFSETQ.

The chain couples TRBV7-3 to TRBJ2-3; a weak D match, TRBD1 (8 bases). CDR3 length: 16 residues. Trimming stripped 0 bases from V and 2 bases from J, with 12 bases between. Germline-derived CDR1 and CDR2 are SGHTA and FQGTGA. In nucleotides, the CDR3 is TGTGCCAGCAGCTTAACTACAGGGGGGGTCACAGATACGCAGTATTTT. This translates into CASSLTTGGVTDTQYF.

The gene calls are TRBV28 and TRBJ1-1, with D maybe TRBD1 (5 bases). The CDR3 runs to 14 residues. Germline V gene sequence: CDR1 MDHEN, CDR2 SYDVKM. V lost 8 bases and J 0 bases, leaving 13 bases between the germline ends. The CDR3 nucleotides are TGTGCCAGCGGGGCAGCCTATATGAACACTGAAGCTTTCTTT. Translating gives CASGAAYMNTEAFF.

The chain combines TRBV6-5 with TRBJ1-2; no clear D. Trimming stripped 5 bases from V and 7 bases from J, with 17 bases between. This CDR3 comprises 14 residues. Per the germline V gene, CDR1 is MNHEY and CDR2 is SVGAGI. The CDR3 nucleotides read TGTGCCAGCAGTCACGACGGGCCGCGGCGTGGCTACACCTTC. The encoded protein is CASSHDGPRRGYTF.

V usage is TRBV6-4 and J usage is TRBJ2-1; D may match TRBD1 or TRBD2 (6 bases each). V was shortened by 3 bases and J by 2 bases, with 11 bases between the two germline ends. The CDR3 runs 15 residues. Per the germline V gene, CDR1 is MRHNA and CDR2 is SNTAGT. CDR3 sequence (DNA): TGTGCCAGCAGTGAAAGGGGGGAGACCTACAATGAGCAGTTCTTC. It encodes CASSERGETYNEQFF.

The chain combines TRBV7-9 with TRBJ1-3; TRBD1 might be the D (5 bases). Trimming removed 7 bases from V and 2 bases from J, with 15 bases in between. Per germline, CDR1 SEHNR and CDR2 FQNEAQ (reference sequence). This CDR3 has 15 amino acids. CDR3 protein: CASTTLGGTGNTIYF. The CDR3 nucleotides are TGTGCCAGCACAACGTTGGGGGGAACTGGAAACACCATATATTTT.

The chain is built from TRBV2 and TRBJ1-6; possible D gene TRBD1, 5 bases. Looked up from germline, CDR1 is SNHLY and CDR2 is FYNNEI. The CDR3 contains 13 residues. With 2 bases removed from V and 7 bases from J, the gap between germline ends came to 6 bases. In DNA, the CDR3 is TGTGCCAGCAGTGAACAGGGAAATTCACCCCTCCACTTT. Translating it yields CASSEQGNSPLHF.

V and J are TRBV7-2 and TRBJ1-1, with 7 bases fitting TRBD1. Looked up from germline, CDR1 is SGHTA and CDR2 is FQGNSA. V was pared by 4 bases and J by 2 bases, with 4 bases of the junction left unmatched. The CDR3 consists of 14 residues. In DNA, the CDR3 is TGTGCCAGCAGCTCGGGACAGCTTAACACTGAAGCTTTCTTT. This encodes CASSSGQLNTEAFF.

The chain is built from TRBV30 and TRBJ1-6; 9 positions agree with TRBD1. CDR1 GTSNPN and CDR2 SVGIG come from the germline V gene (reference sequence). This CDR3 comprises 14 residues. V was clipped by 3 bases and J by 10 bases; unmatched bases: 7. For the CDR3, the DNA is TGTGCCTGGAGGGGACAGGGAGTGGGATCACCCCTCCACTTT. Protein sequence: CAWRGQGVGSPLHF.

The V gene is TRBV5-4, the J gene TRBJ1-2; D is perhaps TRBD1 (5 bases). The CDR3 extends over 14 amino acids. Trimming stripped 5 bases from V and 1 base from J, with 12 bases between. Looked up from germline, CDR1 is SGHNT and CDR2 is YYREEE (reference sequence). The DNA for the CDR3 is TGTGCCAGCAGTCCCCCCGACAGTAACTATGGCTACACCTTC. Protein: CASSPPDSNYGYTF.

This rearrangement joins TRBV4-1 to TRBJ2-7, with D perhaps matching TRBD1 (5 bases). V gave up 1 base and J gave up 6 bases, with 10 bases separating them. CDR3 length: 13 amino acids. CDR1 is MGHRA, CDR2 YSYEKL, per germline. In nucleotides, the CDR3 is TGCGCCAGCAGCCAAGGGACATTAGGCGAGCAGTACTTC. Its protein product is CASSQGTLGEQYF.

The genes are TRBV28 and TRBJ1-2; TRBD1 matches at 7 bases. The CDR3 runs 11 residues. CDR1 and CDR2 from the germline V gene are MDHEN and SYDVKM. V lost 8 bases to trimming and J lost 4 bases; unmatched junction nucleotides: 1. This chain's CDR3 is CASEGAYGYTF. CDR3 bases: TGTGCCAGCGAGGGGGCCTATGGCTACACCTTC.

V is TRBV6-1 and J is TRBJ1-4, with 7 bases identical to TRBD1. Germline V gene sequence: CDR1 MNHNS, CDR2 SASEGT. V lost 1 base to trimming and J lost 5 bases; unmatched junction nucleotides: 4. The CDR3 spans 15 residues. The CDR3 coding sequence is TGTGCCAGCAGTGAAGTGGGACAGAAAAATGAAAAACTGTTTTTT. It encodes CASSEVGQKNEKLFF.

The chain is built from TRBV5-4 and TRBJ1-4; 9 bases agree with TRBD1. This CDR3 comprises 17 residues. Per germline, CDR1 SGHNT and CDR2 YYREEE (reference sequence). V lost 4 bases to trimming and J lost 8 bases; unmatched junction nucleotides: 15. CDR3 sequence: CASSRSTTTGTGEKLFF. The CDR3 nucleotides are TGTGCCAGCAGCCGGAGTACCACGACAGGGACAGGGGAAAAACTGTTTTTT.

The chain recombines TRBV5-1 with TRBJ2-7, with TRBD1 matching 11 bases. This CDR3 spans 14 amino acids. V lost 8 bases to trimming and J lost 0 bases; unmatched junction nucleotides: 4. Germline V gene sequence: CDR1 SGHRS, CDR2 YFSETQ. CDR3 region: CASAGTGGSYEQYF. As DNA, the CDR3 is TGCGCCAGTGCCGGGACAGGGGGCTCCTACGAGCAGTACTTC.